Below, 5 T cell receptor beta chains from the same sample are listed, as sequenced in a study of blood T cell repertoires in COVID-19. Here immunoSEQ multiplex PCR was the method, and the copy in TCRdb shows in-frame clones only, minus some. The sample has 13,000 to 15,000 clones; around four fifths are singletons. Sequenced: peripheral blood. The receptors come from a man in his forties with active or convalescent COVID-19.

This clone is deemed large. The chain uses TRBV19 and TRBJ2-7; D possibly corresponds to TRBD1 (6 bases). The germline CDR1 and CDR2 sequences are LNHDA and SQIVND (reference sequence). The CDR3 runs to 15 residues. V lost 3 bases, J lost 2 bases, and 14 bases lay in between. CDR3 DNA: TGTGCCAGTAGTATCGCCACACAGGGCCCCTACGAGCAGTACTTC. Protein: CASSIATQGPYEQYF.

Here the CDR3 reads CASSQGPSSGNTIYF. CDR3 DNA sequence: TGCGCCAGCAGCCAAGGACCTAGCTCTGGAAACACCATATATTTT. V and J are TRBV4-1 and TRBJ1-3; D not certain. Trimming took off 1 base at V and 0 bases at J, with 7 bases between the two ends. The germline CDR1 and CDR2 sequences are MGHRA and YSYEKL. The CDR3 has 15 amino acids.

The chain carries TRBV5-1 and TRBJ2-5; 7 nucleotides match TRBD1. Germline V gene data show CDR1 as SGHRS and CDR2 as YFSETQ. The length of the CDR3 is 14 residues. J lost 7 bases, V lost 3 bases, and 9 bases had no gene match. The CDR3 DNA reads as TGCGCCAGCAGCTCTGGGACAGTCACGGGGACCCAGTACTTC. Encoded protein: CASSSGTVTGTQYF.

The CDR3 bases are TGTGCCAGCAGCCTACAGGGGGCGAACACCGGGGAGCTGTTTTTT. This codes for CASSLQGANTGELFF. The chain recombines TRBV2 with TRBJ2-2, with 8 bases identical to TRBD1. J lost 0 bases, V lost 6 bases, and 3 bases had no gene match. Germline loops: CDR1 SNHLY, CDR2 FYNNEI. There are 15 residues in the CDR3.

This chain links TRBV5-4 with TRBJ2-6; TRBD1 matches at 12 bases. After removal of 5 bases from V and 2 bases from J, the junction contained 5 bases not matched to a gene. CDR1 and CDR2 from the germline V gene are SGHNT and YYREEE (reference sequence). This CDR3 contains 17 residues. The CDR3 DNA reads as TGTGCCAGCAGGCCGGGACAGGGGGCGCCTGGGGCCAACGTCCTGACTTTC. Protein product: CASRPGQGAPGANVLTF.